A single sample gave rise to the 10 T cell receptor beta chains below, sequenced in a study of cytomegalovirus exposure and HLA in healthy donors. Both 60 Vbeta primers and 13 Jbeta primers went into the PCR. Here immunoSEQ multiplex PCR was the method, and the copy in TCRdb shows in-frame clones only, minus some. The sample has around 150,000 clones; under 80% are singletons. Material: PBMCs. The receptor set was obtained from a woman aged 25 to 45 in good health and CMV-seronegative.

This clone was recorded a few times. V is TRBV7-8 and J is TRBJ1-5, with D perhaps TRBD1 (6 bases). The germline V gene encodes CDR1 SGHVS and CDR2 FQNEAQ. The ends were cut back, 7 bases at V and 3 bases at J, with 22 bases in the middle. The CDR3 totals 17 residues. The CDR3 DNA is TGTGCCAGCAACCCGCTGGGGGTAAGGGGGATCAATCAGCCCCAGCATTTT. Protein: CASNPLGVRGINQPQHF.

This chain uses TRBV5-6 with TRBJ2-3; 12 nucleotides match TRBD2. The CDR3 is made up of 17 amino acids. Germline CDR1 reads SGHDT; CDR2 reads YYEEEE. Trimming took 5 bases from V and 0 from J; bases not matched to a gene: 7. CDR3 DNA: TGTGCCAGCAGTCCTCCCGGACTAGCGGGGAGCACAGATACGCAGTATTTT. This translates into CASSPPGLAGSTDTQYF.

This clone was seen a handful of times. This chain links TRBV5-4 with TRBJ1-3, with 8 bases matching TRBD1. J lost 1 base, V lost 2 bases, and 5 bases had no gene match. The CDR3 covers 16 residues. The V gene's germline CDR1 is SGHNT and CDR2 YYREEE (reference sequence). The CDR3 protein is CASSLQGVLSGNTIYF. The CDR3 nucleotides are TGTGCCAGCAGCTTACAGGGGGTGTTATCTGGAAACACCATATATTTT.

This sequence joins TRBV5-1 and TRBJ2-7; TRBD1 aligns across 9 bases. The germline V gene encodes CDR1 SGHRS and CDR2 YFSETQ. The ends lost 2 bases at V and 0 bases at J; junction bases unmatched: 6. The CDR3 consists of 16 residues. CDR3 DNA: TGCGCCAGCAGCTTAAGGACAGGGGCCAACTCCTACGAGCAGTACTTC. Its protein product is CASSLRTGANSYEQYF.

This clone came up a few times. The rearrangement joins TRBV7-2 to TRBJ2-1; 8 bases fit TRBD2. J lost 5 bases, V lost 5 bases, and 11 bases had no gene match. The CDR3 loop spans 16 amino acids. CDR1 and CDR2 (germline): SGHTA, FQGNSA. The CDR3 nucleotides are TGTGCCAGCAGCAACTGGGCGGGGGGCATGAACAATGAGCAGTTCTTC. Translated, it gives CASSNWAGGMNNEQFF.

J is TRBJ2-5 and V is TRBV6-5, with TRBD1 as a possible D gene (6 bases). The V end was cut by 5 bases, the J end by 3 bases, with 16 bases between. The germline V gene encodes CDR1 MNHEY and CDR2 SVGAGI. The CDR3 is 15 residues long. Here the CDR3 DNA reads TGTGCCAGCAGTGGAACCTCCAGGGGAAAAGAGACCCAGTACTTC. The encoded protein is CASSGTSRGKETQYF.

V usage is TRBV19 and J usage is TRBJ2-7; the D is unclear. The CDR3 has 13 amino acids. V was clipped by 5 bases and J by 9 bases, with 17 bases between them. Germline V lookup: CDR1 LNHDA, CDR2 SQIVND (reference sequence). The CDR3 DNA sequence: TGTGCCAGTAGTCCCACTCAACCCGGTCGGCAGTACTTC. Its protein product is CASSPTQPGRQYF.

The CDR3 DNA follows: TGTGCCAGCGGGGCAGGGTGGGCAGGGCAAGAGACCCAGTACTTC. This codes for CASGAGWAGQETQYF. The rearrangement links TRBV27 to TRBJ2-5; D perhaps matches TRBD1 (5 bases). The CDR3 extends over 15 amino acids. V lost 8 bases and J 2 bases, leaving 18 bases between the germline ends. Germline assignment: CDR1 MNHEY and CDR2 SMNVEV (reference sequence).

The rearrangement links TRBV11-2 to TRBJ1-2; D uncertain. The CDR3 spans 15 residues. V was trimmed by 5 bases and J by 2 bases, leaving 15 bases between them. CDR1 and CDR2 from the germline V gene are SGHAT and FQNNGV. CDR3 sequence (DNA): TGTGCCAGCAGCCCAGGTGGAGGATACAACTATGGCTACACCTTC. Encoded protein: CASSPGGGYNYGYTF. The full variable domain, rest sourced from reference TRBV11-2 and TRBJ1-2, is EAGVAQSPRYKIIEKRQSVAFWCNPISGHATLYWYQQILGQGPKLLIQFQNNGVVDDSQLPKDRFSAERLKGVDSTLKIQPAKLEDSAVYLCASSPGGGYNYGYTFGSGTRLTVV.

This clone was picked up one time. This chain links TRBV29-1 with TRBJ2-3; 10 bases are a match to TRBD1. CDR3 size: 16 residues. Trimming took 6 bases from V and 1 from J; bases not matched to a gene: 10. Looked up from germline, CDR1 is SQVTM and CDR2 is ANQGSEA. The CDR3 region is CSVAGTGERGTDTQYF. The CDR3 coding sequence is TGCAGCGTAGCCGGGACAGGGGAGAGAGGCACAGATACGCAGTATTTT.